Following are 10 T cell receptor beta chains from one sample sequenced in a study of blood T cell repertoires in COVID-19. Assay used: immunoSEQ multiplex PCR; TCRdb lists only in-frame clones, some missing. The profile shows roughly 52,000 clones, about nine tenths of them singletons. The specimen sequenced was peripheral blood. Receptor source: a man in his forties with COVID-19, enrolled during active disease.

The chain links TRBV29-1 to TRBJ2-7, with a tentative D call TRBD1 (5 bases). Per the germline V gene, CDR1 is SQVTM and CDR2 is ANQGSEA. The length of the CDR3 is 12 residues. The ends were cut back, 3 bases at V and 2 bases at J, with 8 bases in the middle. The CDR3 DNA reads TGCAGCGTTGAGGCAGGGACCTACGAGCAGTACTTC. The encoded protein is CSVEAGTYEQYF.

The chain links TRBV7-9 to TRBJ2-7; weak D call: TRBD1 (6 bases). With 4 bases removed from V and 3 bases from J, the gap between germline ends came to 16 bases. The CDR3 length is 15 residues. Germline V lookup: CDR1 SEHNR, CDR2 FQNEAQ (reference sequence). The CDR3 sequence: CASSWVVGHIYEQYF. The CDR3 DNA is TGTGCCAGCAGCTGGGTAGTGGGACATATCTACGAGCAGTACTTC. Using reference TRBV7-9 and TRBJ2-7 for the parts outside the CDR3, the full variable domain is DTGVSQNPRHKITKRGQNVTFRCDPISEHNRLYWYRQTLGQGPEFLTYFQNEAQLEKSRLLSDRFSAERPKGSFSTLEIQRTEQGDSAMYLCASSWVVGHIYEQYFGPGTRLTVT.

The genes are TRBV3-1 (or the pseudogene TRBV3-2) and TRBJ2-7; D is possibly TRBD1 (6 bases). CDR1 and CDR2 from the germline V gene are LGHDT and YNNKEL (reference sequence). The CDR3 runs to 14 residues. V lost 4 bases and J lost 1, with 11 bases in between. This CDR3 is CASSRGQISYEQYF. CDR3 sequence (DNA): TGTGCCAGCAGCCGGGGGCAAATTTCCTACGAGCAGTACTTC.

The chain links TRBV3-1 (or the pseudogene TRBV3-2) to TRBJ1-1; no reliable D call. Trimming stripped 4 bases from V and 4 bases from J, with 16 bases between. Germline values: CDR1 LGHDT, CDR2 YNNKEL (reference sequence). This CDR3 comprises 15 residues. CDR3 nucleotides: TGTGCCAGCAGCCCGCATCTAGCCCCGGGCACTGAAGCTTTCTTT. Translated, it gives CASSPHLAPGTEAFF.

This clone was seen a single time. The rearrangement uses TRBV10-2 and TRBJ1-6, with D possibly being TRBD1 (5 bases). Germline V gene data show CDR1 as WSHSY and CDR2 as SAAADI. The CDR3 extends over 14 amino acids. V dropped 2 bases and J dropped 9 bases, with 11 bases sitting between them. Here the CDR3 reads CASSEKTVVSPLHF. In nucleotides, the CDR3 is TGCGCCAGCAGTGAGAAGACAGTAGTTTCACCCCTCCACTTT.

This chain connects TRBV7-8 to TRBJ1-1; 8 bases fit TRBD1. The CDR3 length is 20 residues. Germline-derived CDR1 and CDR2 are SGHVS and FQNEAQ. V trimming: 1 base; J trimming: 4 bases; junction bases outside the gene matches: 20. CDR3 nucleotide sequence: TGTGCCAGCAGCTTAGAGGCTAAAAGGGGCAGGGGGCGCGGGGGCACTGAAGCTTTCTTT. This encodes CASSLEAKRGRGRGGTEAFF.

The chain carries TRBV5-6 and TRBJ2-7, with TRBD1 as a possible D gene (6 bases). CDR3 length equals 17 residues. CDR1 is SGHDT, CDR2 YYEEEE, per germline. V was clipped by 4 bases and J by 2 bases, with 22 bases between them. The CDR3 loop is CASSPVGAQGATYEQYF. The CDR3 coding sequence is TGTGCCAGCAGCCCGGTCGGGGCACAGGGTGCAACCTACGAGCAGTACTTC.

The chain couples TRBV12-3 or TRBV12-4 to TRBJ1-5; 7 nucleotides line up with TRBD1. The CDR3 runs to 13 residues. Germline trimming cut 6 bases from V and 7 bases from J; bases unmatched to any gene: 6. The DNA for the CDR3 is TGTGCCAGCAGCCCTACAGGGGAACAGCCCCAGCATTTT. Its translation is CASSPTGEQPQHF.

The chain uses TRBV29-1 and TRBJ1-6, with no clear D. Germline values: CDR1 SQVTM, CDR2 ANQGSEA. CDR3 size: 14 residues. Trimming pared 3 bases from V and 6 bases from J, leaving 12 bases between. CDR3 in amino acids: CSVDSGLGNSPLHF. The CDR3 DNA reads TGCAGCGTTGACAGCGGGCTGGGTAATTCACCCCTCCACTTT.

This chain links TRBV3-1 (or the pseudogene TRBV3-2) with TRBJ1-5, with 8 bases that match TRBD1. The CDR3 is 15 residues long. The ends lost 5 bases at V and 7 bases at J; junction bases unmatched: 10. The germline CDR1 and CDR2 sequences are LGHDT and YNNKEL (reference sequence). CDR3 bases: TGTGCCAGCAGCTCAGGACAGGGAAGGGAACAGCCCCAGCATTTT. It encodes CASSSGQGREQPQHF.